Listed below are T cell receptor beta chains from one sample, sequenced in a study of T cell responses to AZD1222 COVID-19 vaccine. Clones were sequenced by immunoSEQ multiplex PCR, and TCRdb holds only the in-frame ones, with some missing. This sample yields around 95,000 clones, of which 87% are seen a single time; around 3.8% belongs to the top ten. Sequenced material: peripheral blood, taken on day 0 of MenACWY control vaccination. These receptors originate from an adult in good health. Both conserved end residues are part of each CDR3. A D gene is named only where the DNA matches it firmly. Not all rows give a size; the values are once, few, many and, for expanded clones, a class.

j_call d_call clone_size v_call cdr3_nt cdr3_aa
TRBJ1-2 TRBD1 NA TRBV7-2 TGTGCCAGCAGCTCCTCCCCTCCCGACAGGGGCAGCTACACCTTC CASSSSPPDRGSYTF
TRBJ1-4 TRBD1 NA TRBV3-1/TRBV3-2 TGTGCCAGCAGCCAAAGACAGGGGTGGGATGAAAAACTGTTTTTT CASSQRQGWDEKLFF
TRBJ1-2 TRBD1 once TRBV2 TGTGCCAGCAGCCGGGACAGAACTTCCTATGGCTACACCTTC CASSRDRTSYGYTF
TRBJ1-2 NA NA TRBV9 TGTGCCAGCAGCCCCAGAGTGGGTGGGGGCTACACCTTC CASSPRVGGGYTF
TRBJ2-6 NA once TRBV21-1 TGTGCCAGCAGCAAAGGGGACTCTGGGGCCAACGTCCTGACTTTC CASSKGDSGANVLTF
TRBJ1-2 TRBD1 NA TRBV30 TGTGCCTGGAGTGTACTGGGACAGGGGAAGTATGGCTACACCTTC CAWSVLGQGKYGYTF
TRBJ2-1 TRBD1 NA TRBV11-3 TGTGCCAGCAGCTTAAGGGCGGGACAGGGGTCCTACAATGAGCAGTTCTTC CASSLRAGQGSYNEQFF
TRBJ2-2 TRBD1 NA TRBV2 TGTGCCAGCAGGGGGACAGTGAACTCCGGGGAGCTGTTTTTT CASRGTVNSGELFF
TRBJ2-7 TRBD1 NA TRBV4-3 TGCGCCAGCAGCCGGGACAGAACCTACGAGCAGTACTTC CASSRDRTYEQYF
TRBJ2-1 TRBD2 NA TRBV28 TGTGCCAGCAGTTTATACGGGGGACTAGCGGAGCACAATGAGCAGTTCTTC CASSLYGGLAEHNEQFF
TRBJ2-5 NA NA TRBV7-2 TGTGCCAGCAGCTTCGGCCGCCTGAGGGAGACCCAGTACTTC CASSFGRLRETQYF
TRBJ2-3 NA NA TRBV7-2 TGTGCCAGCAGCTTGATCCAGCACAACACAGATACGCAGTATTTT CASSLIQHNTDTQYF
TRBJ2-5 TRBD1 NA TRBV10-3 TGTGCCATCAGTGAGGGACAGGGGGCCCAAGAGACCCAGTACTTC CAISEGQGAQETQYF
TRBJ1-4 NA NA TRBV9 TGTGCCAGCAGCGTAGGAGGGGGTTTTTTTGAAAAACTGTTTTTT CASSVGGGFFEKLFF
TRBJ2-7 NA NA TRBV7-2 TGTGCCAGCAGCCTCACCCCGGGGTCCTCCTACGAGCAGTACTTC CASSLTPGSSYEQYF
TRBJ2-3 NA NA TRBV7-9 TGTGCCAGCAGATCCTATCGGGGTTTTGACACAGATACGCAGTATTTT CASRSYRGFDTDTQYF
TRBJ2-3 TRBD2 NA TRBV27 TGTGCCAGCATCCGGACTAGCGGAACAGATACGCAGTATTTT CASIRTSGTDTQYF
TRBJ1-5 NA NA TRBV11-2 TGTGCCAGCAGCCTTCTCGGTCAGCCCCAGCATTTT CASSLLGQPQHF
TRBJ2-7 NA NA TRBV9 TGTGCCAGCAGCCCTACCCAGGGTACCGAGCAGTACTTC CASSPTQGTEQYF
TRBJ2-7 TRBD1 NA TRBV28 TGTGCCAGCAGCCCCCCGGGACAGGGTGGGACCTACGAGCAGTACTTC CASSPPGQGGTYEQYF